Given below is one T cell receptor beta chain in context. Its target is unknown. This record comes from a study of shared clonotypes between healthy human individuals. Across the study: Donors had three CD4 naive, three CD4 memory, two CD8 naive and one CD8 memory plate apiece. General study points: Approximately 4.5% was the fraction of naive CD4 clonotypes found shared across a few donors. Read depth was anticipated to influence clonotype sharing among donors.

Generated by immunoSEQ multiplex PCR, the TCRdb table keeps only in-frame clones and is missing some. The sample consists of under 850,000 clones, 55% to 80% of them appearing once. Every donor, a Caucasian adult, lived in Nashville, Tennessee. Germline V gene data show CDR1 as GTSNPN and CDR2 as SVGIG (reference sequence). This CDR3 is 11 amino acids long. Trimming cost V 0 bases and J 6 bases, with 6 bases left between them. The clonotype originates from a woman in her 30s in good health. The V gene is TRBV30, the J gene TRBJ2-7; D remains unclear. Material for sequencing was memory CD4+ T cells sorted from blood. Subset defined: CD45RA-negative fraction. This CDR3 reads CAWSVAAEQYF. CDR3 nucleotide sequence: TGTGCCTGGAGTGTGGCGGCCGAGCAGTACTTC.